This T cell receptor (beta chain) was documented in a study of cytomegalovirus exposure and HLA in healthy donors. Concerning this clone itself: What it binds is not known.

The CDR3 sequence is 12 residues long. V was trimmed by 3 bases and J by 7 bases, leaving 12 bases between them. The germline V gene encodes CDR1 SQVTM and CDR2 ANQGSEA. 60 Vbeta and 13 Jbeta primers were used in PCR. Per the original data handling: In a later analysis, around 10 million of 65 million to 80 million unique beta chains occurred in at least two donors. The repertoire was sequenced with immunoSEQ multiplex PCR; TCRdb's copy has only in-frame clones and lacks some. V and J calls and clone size are copied from that table; D and trimming were computed from the DNA. The sample carries 170,000 or so clones, about four fifths recorded once. Study-wide findings and caveats: Later analysis reportedly placed an Asian-associated ancestry cluster below the roughly 700-donor mean in N-insertions. A list of approximately 160 TCR beta chains associated with cytomegalovirus was given.

V and J are TRBV29-1 and TRBJ1-2; D is possibly TRBD1 (5 bases). The source is a girl between 5 and 17 years old in good health and CMV-seropositive. Sequencing was carried out using PBMCs. The CDR3 nucleotides are TGCAGCGTTGACGCAGGGCTCCGTGGCTACACCTTC. This encodes CSVDAGLRGYTF.